This is a list of T cell receptor beta chains from one sample in a study of T-cell memory formation after mild COVID-19. TCRdb used MiXCR to reprocess the 5' RACE reads, holding one entry per CDR3 protein. The data show about 130,000 distinct CDR3 sequences, with roughly 15% seen just once and approximately 15% held by the top ten. The sequencing sample was made of PBMCs or a T cell subset sorted from them (not recorded which). Receptors originate from an adult woman who had mild COVID-19 (a few samples of this study predate the infection). Cell type and time point are not known. CDR3s include the opening cysteine and the closing phenylalanine or tryptophan. D genes are given only for firm matches. Only some rows state a clone size, as once, few, many or a class for expanded clones.

CASSLAGLPYEQYF	TGTGCCAGCAGCTTAGCAGGGTTGCCCTACGAGCAGTACTTC	-	TRBV11-2	TRBJ2-7	-
CASMGSGLGNEQFF	TGTGCCAGCATGGGGAGTGGTTTAGGCAATGAGCAGTTCTTC	-	TRBV6-6	TRBJ2-1	-
CASSLGAWRSGVAETQYF	TGTGCCAGCAGCTTAGGGGCCTGGCGTTCGGGGGTGGCGGAGACCCAGTACTTC	-	TRBV11-3	TRBJ2-5	-
CASSLGFGNYNEQFF	TGTGCCAGCAGCTTGGGCTTCGGAAATTACAATGAGCAGTTCTTC	-	TRBV7-3	TRBJ2-1	few
CASSPLGERAEAFF	TGTGCCAGCAGCCCGCTCGGGGAGAGGGCTGAAGCTTTCTTT	-	TRBV9	TRBJ1-1	-
CASSLGRLNQPQHF	TGTGCCAGCAGCTTAGGACGGCTCAATCAGCCCCAGCATTTT	-	TRBV7-6	TRBJ1-5	many
CASSLESGRNEKLFF	TGTGCCAGCAGCTTAGAGTCCGGGAGGAATGAAAAACTGTTTTTT	-	TRBV7-6	TRBJ1-4	-
CASSLVMTGGEDEQYF	TGCGCCAGCAGTTTAGTAATGACAGGGGGCGAAGACGAGCAGTACTTC	TRBD1	TRBV5-1	TRBJ2-7	-
CASSWGRGNTEAFF	TGTGCCAGCAGCTGGGGCCGCGGGAACACTGAAGCTTTCTTT	-	TRBV5-6	TRBJ1-1	few
CASTQGIAGANVLTF	TGTGCCAGCACACAGGGGATCGCTGGGGCCAACGTCCTGACTTTC	TRBD1	TRBV6-2/TRBV6-3	TRBJ2-6	-
CASSATGGNQPQHF	TGTGCCAGCAGCGCGACAGGGGGGAATCAGCCCCAGCATTTT	TRBD1	TRBV9	TRBJ1-5	-
CASSEEIRTSGLFF	TGTGCCAGCAGTGAAGAAATTCGGACTAGTGGGCTGTTTTTT	TRBD2	TRBV2	TRBJ2-2	-
CASGYGRGQETQYF	TGTGCCAGCGGGTACGGGAGGGGGCAGGAGACCCAGTACTTC	-	TRBV6-6	TRBJ2-5	many
CASSLVRTQETQYF	TGTGCCAGCAGCTTAGTTAGGACCCAAGAGACCCAGTACTTC	-	TRBV7-2	TRBJ2-5	few
CSVGGENEQFF	TGCAGCGTTGGAGGGGAAAATGAGCAGTTCTTC	-	TRBV29-1	TRBJ2-1	-
CASSPPSQSEQFF	TGTGCCAGCTCACCACCATCCCAGAGTGAGCAGTTCTTC	-	TRBV18	TRBJ2-1	few
CASSELWGNEQFF	TGTGCCAGCAGTGAATTATGGGGTAATGAGCAGTTCTTC	-	TRBV25-1	TRBJ2-1	-
CASSPEAGFAETQYF	TGTGCCAGCAGTCCAGAGGCAGGGTTTGCGGAGACCCAGTACTTC	-	TRBV11-2	TRBJ2-5	-
CASSQEREQKAFF	TGTGCCAGCAGCCAAGAGCGGGAACAGAAAGCTTTCTTT	-	TRBV4-2	TRBJ1-1	-
CASKAGGGNTQYF	TGTGCCAGCAAGGCGGGAGGAGGGAATACGCAGTATTTT	TRBD2	TRBV6-2/TRBV6-3	TRBJ2-3	few
CASSYQLVAGVQETQYF	TGTGCCAGCAGTTACCAGTTGGTAGCGGGAGTCCAAGAGACCCAGTACTTC	TRBD2	TRBV6-5	TRBJ2-5	few
CATTGGTEQFF	TGTGCCACCACAGGGGGTACAGAGCAGTTCTTC	TRBD1	TRBV12-3/TRBV12-4	TRBJ2-1	few
CSVAPPTTSGNEQFF	TGCAGCGTCGCCCCCCCAACGACTAGCGGCAATGAGCAGTTCTTC	TRBD2	TRBV29-1	TRBJ2-1	few
CASSYPMGGTRFYEQYF	TGTGCCAGCAGTTATCCCATGGGCGGGACACGATTCTACGAGCAGTACTTC	-	TRBV6-2/TRBV6-3	TRBJ2-7	few
CASSLLRTSETAQETQYF	TGTGCCAGCAGTTTATTAAGGACTAGCGAGACCGCGCAAGAGACCCAGTACTTC	TRBD2	TRBV12-3/TRBV12-4	TRBJ2-5	few
CASSLGPGVETQYF	TGTGCCAGCAGCTTAGGCCCTGGGGTGGAGACCCAGTACTTC	-	TRBV7-8	TRBJ2-5	many
CASSLLGTGGETQYF	TGTGCCAGCAGTTTACTCGGGACAGGGGGAGAGACCCAGTACTTC	TRBD1	TRBV6-2/TRBV6-3	TRBJ2-5	-
CASSQGTSVGTDTQYF	TGTGCCAGCAGCCAGGGGACTTCGGTCGGCACAGATACGCAGTATTTT	-	TRBV5-4	TRBJ2-3	-
CSVNSGLAGGYGETQYF	TGCAGCGTTAACTCAGGACTAGCGGGGGGATATGGGGAGACCCAGTACTTC	TRBD2	TRBV29-1	TRBJ2-5	-
CASSLLPTGDGYTF	TGTGCCAGCAGCCTGCTCCCGACAGGGGATGGCTACACCTTC	TRBD1	TRBV7-9	TRBJ1-2	few
CASSPSGSDNEQFF	TGTGCCAGCAGCCCCTCGGGGAGCGACAATGAGCAGTTCTTC	-	TRBV7-9	TRBJ2-1	-
CASSYPTGGSTGELFF	TGTGCCAGCAGTTACCCGACAGGGGGATCGACCGGGGAGCTGTTTTTT	TRBD1	TRBV6-2/TRBV6-3	TRBJ2-2	medium-sized
CASASQETQYF	TGCGCCAGCGCTAGCCAAGAGACCCAGTACTTC	-	TRBV5-1	TRBJ2-5	-
CASSYSTTNEQFF	TGTGCCAGCAGTTACTCGACTACTAATGAGCAGTTCTTC	-	TRBV6-5	TRBJ2-1	-
CASSRGRGPLNEQFF	TGTGCCAGCAGTCGAGGGAGGGGGCCCCTGAATGAGCAGTTCTTC	-	TRBV13	TRBJ2-1	-
CASSLSVTSGSGNEQFF	TGTGCCAGCAGTTTATCAGTGACTAGCGGGAGCGGGAATGAGCAGTTCTTC	TRBD2	TRBV12-3/TRBV12-4	TRBJ2-1	many
CSARDGAAGGTTDTQYF	TGCAGTGCTAGAGATGGGGCGGCGGGAGGGACCACAGATACGCAGTATTTT	TRBD2	TRBV20-1	TRBJ2-3	many
CASSQGGGDTEAFF	TGTGCCAGCAGCCAGGGGGGTGGAGACACTGAAGCTTTCTTT	TRBD1	TRBV12-3/TRBV12-4	TRBJ1-1	few
CASSPGADYGYTF	TGTGCCAGCTCACCGGGGGCCGACTATGGCTACACCTTC	-	TRBV18	TRBJ1-2	few
CASSSGQFDREQYF	TGCGCCAGCAGCTCCGGACAGTTCGACAGGGAGCAGTACTTC	-	TRBV5-1	TRBJ2-7	-
CASSPGLAGVGSVPDTQYF	TGTGCCAGCAGCCCGGGACTAGCGGGAGTTGGGTCGGTCCCAGATACGCAGTATTTT	TRBD2	TRBV4-2	TRBJ2-3	-
CASSLATGSSYEQYF	TGTGCCAGCAGCTTAGCCACGGGGAGCTCCTACGAGCAGTACTTC	-	TRBV7-6	TRBJ2-7	-
CSVEDLNAGQGRYEQYF	TGCAGCGTTGAAGATCTTAACGCGGGACAGGGGAGGTACGAGCAGTACTTC	TRBD1	TRBV29-1	TRBJ2-7	-
CASRSDGIYGYTF	TGTGCCAGCAGGTCCGACGGTATCTATGGCTACACCTTC	-	TRBV12-3/TRBV12-4	TRBJ1-2	few
CASSSRSSYEQYF	TGTGCCAGCAGTTCACGGAGCTCCTACGAGCAGTACTTC	-	TRBV12-3/TRBV12-4	TRBJ2-7	-